This T cell receptor beta chain was retrieved from a study of human T cells and chemical hapten exposure. Study at large: Patch testing was performed with 0.01% DPC on the upper back, with reading at 6 days. Alopecia areata, totalis or universalis affected patients who were mostly female. Study-wide findings and caveats: The study found expanded TCRs formed significantly more large CDR3 similarity clusters than controls.

MiXCR, applied by TCRdb to the RACE reads, yields one record per CDR3 protein. Altogether about 350,000 distinct CDR3 sequences are present, about 5.4% being singletons, with the ten largest covering roughly 8.2%. Time point described: pre-sensitization, week 0. Documented treatment: therapeutic diphenylcyclopropenone sensitization with weekly scalp DPC. Total RNA came from unfractionated whole blood. Germline V CDR1 and CDR2: DFQATT, SNEGSKA (reference sequence). The CDR3 has 13 residues. About this clonotype: Its antigen is as yet unknown. A much larger clone differs from this one at a single base, so this may be a read error.

Source: whole blood, taken in connection with sensitization to the hapten diphenylcyclopropenone (DPC). The TCR originated in a young woman with alopecia areata. Some clones in this sample may be carry-over from other donors' samples. The V and J genes are TRBV20-1 and TRBJ1-5; D perhaps matches TRBD1 (6 bases). The CDR3 sequence is CSAKSTGLQPKHF. The CDR3 nucleotides are TGCAGTGCCAAGAGCACAGGGTTGCAGCCCAAGCATTTT.